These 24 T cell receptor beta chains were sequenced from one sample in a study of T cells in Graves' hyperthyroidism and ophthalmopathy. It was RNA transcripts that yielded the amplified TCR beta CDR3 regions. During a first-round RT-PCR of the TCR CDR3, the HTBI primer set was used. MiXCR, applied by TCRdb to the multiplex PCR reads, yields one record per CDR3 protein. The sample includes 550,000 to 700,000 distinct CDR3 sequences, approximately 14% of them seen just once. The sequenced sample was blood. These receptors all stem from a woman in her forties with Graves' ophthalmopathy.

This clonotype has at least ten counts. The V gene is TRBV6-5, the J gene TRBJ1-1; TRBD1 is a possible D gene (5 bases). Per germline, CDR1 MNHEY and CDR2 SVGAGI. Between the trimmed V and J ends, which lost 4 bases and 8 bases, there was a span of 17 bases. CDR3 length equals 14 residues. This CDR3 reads CASSLQLGPDEAFF. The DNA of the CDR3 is TGTGCCAGCAGTTTACAATTGGGACCCGACGAAGCTTTCTTT.

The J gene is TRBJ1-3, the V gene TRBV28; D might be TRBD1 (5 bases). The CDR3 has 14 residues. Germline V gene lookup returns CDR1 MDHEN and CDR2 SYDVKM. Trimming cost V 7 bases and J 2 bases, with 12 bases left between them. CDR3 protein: CASTRGGAGNTIYF. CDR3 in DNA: TGTGCCAGCACAAGAGGAGGGGCTGGAAACACCATATATTTT.

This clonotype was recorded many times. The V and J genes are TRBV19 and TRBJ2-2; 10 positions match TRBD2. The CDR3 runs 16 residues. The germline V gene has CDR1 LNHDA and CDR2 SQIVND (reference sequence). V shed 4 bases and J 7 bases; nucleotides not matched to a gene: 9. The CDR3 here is CASSRLAGEDGGELFF. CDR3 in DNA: TGTGCCAGTAGTAGGCTAGCGGGAGAGGATGGCGGGGAGCTGTTTTTT.

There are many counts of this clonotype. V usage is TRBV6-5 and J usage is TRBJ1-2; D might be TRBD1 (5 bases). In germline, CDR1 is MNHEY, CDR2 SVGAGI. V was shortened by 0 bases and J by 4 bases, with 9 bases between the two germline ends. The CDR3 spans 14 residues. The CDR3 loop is CASSYSGESYGYTF. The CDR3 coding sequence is TGTGCCAGCAGTTACTCAGGGGAAAGCTATGGCTACACCTTC.

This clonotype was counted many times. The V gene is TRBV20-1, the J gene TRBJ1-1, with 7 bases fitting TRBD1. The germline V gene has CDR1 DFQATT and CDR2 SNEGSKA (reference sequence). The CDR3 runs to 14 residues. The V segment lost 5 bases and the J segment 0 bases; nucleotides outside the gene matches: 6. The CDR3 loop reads CSALKGQVNTEAFF. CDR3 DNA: TGCAGTGCTCTTAAAGGACAGGTGAACACTGAAGCTTTCTTT.

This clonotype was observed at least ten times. The CDR3 region is CASSLSEDGYTF. CDR3 bases: TGTGCCAGCAGTTTATCTGAGGATGGCTACACCTTC. V is TRBV28 and J is TRBJ1-2; no clear D. The germline CDR1 and CDR2 sequences are MDHEN and SYDVKM. V was trimmed by 1 base and J by 6 bases, leaving 6 bases between them. This CDR3 region has 12 residues.

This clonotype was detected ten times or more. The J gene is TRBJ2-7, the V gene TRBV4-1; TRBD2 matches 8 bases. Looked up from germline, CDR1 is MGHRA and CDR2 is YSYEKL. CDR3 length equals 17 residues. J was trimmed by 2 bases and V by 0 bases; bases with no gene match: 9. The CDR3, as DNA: TGCGCCAGCAGCCAAGACTTTAGGACTAGCAGGCCCTACGAGCAGTACTTC. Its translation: CASSQDFRTSRPYEQYF.

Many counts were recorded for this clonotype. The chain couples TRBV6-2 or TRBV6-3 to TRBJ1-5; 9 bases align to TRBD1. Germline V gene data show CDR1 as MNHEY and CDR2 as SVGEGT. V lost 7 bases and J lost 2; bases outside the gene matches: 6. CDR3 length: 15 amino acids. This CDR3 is CASTLQGAGNQPQHF. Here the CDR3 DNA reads TGTGCCAGCACCCTACAGGGGGCTGGCAATCAGCCCCAGCATTTT.

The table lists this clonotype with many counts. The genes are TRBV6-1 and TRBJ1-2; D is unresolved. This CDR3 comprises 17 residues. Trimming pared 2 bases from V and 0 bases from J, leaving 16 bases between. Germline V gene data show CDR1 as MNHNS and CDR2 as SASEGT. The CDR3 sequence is CASSESLSRLANYGYTF. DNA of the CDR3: TGTGCCAGCAGTGAAAGCCTGTCCAGGCTAGCTAACTATGGCTACACCTTC.

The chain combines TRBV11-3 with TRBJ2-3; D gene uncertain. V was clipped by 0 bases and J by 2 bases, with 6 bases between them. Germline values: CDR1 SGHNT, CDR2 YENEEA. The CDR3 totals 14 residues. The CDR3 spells CASSLDPSTDTQYF. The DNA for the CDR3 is TGTGCCAGCAGCTTAGATCCTTCCACAGATACGCAGTATTTT.

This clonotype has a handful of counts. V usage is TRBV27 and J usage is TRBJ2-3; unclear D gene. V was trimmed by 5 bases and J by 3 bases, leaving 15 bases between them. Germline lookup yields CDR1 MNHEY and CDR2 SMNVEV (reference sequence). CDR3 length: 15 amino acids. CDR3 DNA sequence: TGTGCCAGCAGTCATAGGCCCCCCATAACAGATACGCAGTATTTT. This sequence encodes CASSHRPPITDTQYF.

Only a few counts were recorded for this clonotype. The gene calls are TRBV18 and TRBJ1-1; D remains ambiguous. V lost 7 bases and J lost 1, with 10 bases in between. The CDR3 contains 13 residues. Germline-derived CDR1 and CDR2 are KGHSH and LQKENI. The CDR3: CASLVQKNTEAFF. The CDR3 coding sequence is TGTGCCAGCTTGGTCCAAAAGAACACTGAAGCTTTCTTT.

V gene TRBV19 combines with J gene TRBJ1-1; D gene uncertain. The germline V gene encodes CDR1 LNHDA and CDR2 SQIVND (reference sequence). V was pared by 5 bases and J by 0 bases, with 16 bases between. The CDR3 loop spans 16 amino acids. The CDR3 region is CASSSRRESLNTEAFF. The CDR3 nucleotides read TGTGCCAGTAGTTCCCGACGGGAGTCCTTGAACACTGAAGCTTTCTTT.

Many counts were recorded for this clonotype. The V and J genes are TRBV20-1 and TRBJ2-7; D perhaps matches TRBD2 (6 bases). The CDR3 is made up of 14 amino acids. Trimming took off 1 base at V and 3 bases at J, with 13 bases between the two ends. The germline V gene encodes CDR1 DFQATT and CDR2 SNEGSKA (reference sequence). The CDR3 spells CSARAQEGHYEQYF. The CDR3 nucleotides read TGCAGTGCTAGAGCCCAGGAGGGCCACTACGAGCAGTACTTC.

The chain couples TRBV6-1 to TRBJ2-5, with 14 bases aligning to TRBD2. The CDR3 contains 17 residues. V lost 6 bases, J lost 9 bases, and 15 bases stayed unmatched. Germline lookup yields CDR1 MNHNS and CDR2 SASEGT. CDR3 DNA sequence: TGTGCCAGCAGGGAGAGTCCGGGACTAGCGGGAGAGGAGGCCCAGTACTTC. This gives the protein CASRESPGLAGEEAQYF.

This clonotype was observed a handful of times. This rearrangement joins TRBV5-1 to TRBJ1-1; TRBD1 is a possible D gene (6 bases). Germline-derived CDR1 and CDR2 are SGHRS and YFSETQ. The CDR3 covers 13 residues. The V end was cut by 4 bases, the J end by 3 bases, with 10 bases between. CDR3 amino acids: CASSHNRDTEAFF. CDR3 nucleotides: TGCGCCAGCAGCCACAACAGGGACACTGAAGCTTTCTTT.

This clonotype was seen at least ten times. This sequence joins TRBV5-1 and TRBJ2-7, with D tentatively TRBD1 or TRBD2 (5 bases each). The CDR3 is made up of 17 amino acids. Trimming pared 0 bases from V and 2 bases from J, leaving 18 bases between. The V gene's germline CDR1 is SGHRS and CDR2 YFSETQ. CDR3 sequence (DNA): TGCGCCAGCAGCTTGGACGCCTCAGGGAGTTCGGCCTACGAGCAGTACTTC. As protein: CASSLDASGSSAYEQYF.

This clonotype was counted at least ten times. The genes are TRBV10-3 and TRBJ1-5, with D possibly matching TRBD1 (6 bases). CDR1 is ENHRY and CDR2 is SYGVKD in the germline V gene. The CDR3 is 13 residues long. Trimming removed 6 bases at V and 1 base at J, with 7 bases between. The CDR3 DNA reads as TGTGCCATCAGAGGGGGAAGCAATCAGCCCCAGCATTTT. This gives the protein CAIRGGSNQPQHF.

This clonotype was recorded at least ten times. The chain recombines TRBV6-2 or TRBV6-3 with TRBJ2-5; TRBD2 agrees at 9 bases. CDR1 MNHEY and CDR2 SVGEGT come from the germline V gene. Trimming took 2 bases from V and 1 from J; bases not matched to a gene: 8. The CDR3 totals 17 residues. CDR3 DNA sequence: TGTGCCAGCAGTTACGGCGGGAGTAGCGGGAGCCAAGAGACCCAGTACTTC. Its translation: CASSYGGSSGSQETQYF.

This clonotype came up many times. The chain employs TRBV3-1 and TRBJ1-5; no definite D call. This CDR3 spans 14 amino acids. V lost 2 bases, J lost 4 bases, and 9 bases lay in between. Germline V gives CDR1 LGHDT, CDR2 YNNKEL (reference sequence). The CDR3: CASSQLGYNQPQHF. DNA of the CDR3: TGTGCCAGCAGCCAACTTGGGTATAATCAGCCCCAGCATTTT.

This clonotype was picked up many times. The CDR3 DNA follows: TGCAGCGCCCAGGGGGCCCACAGCGCCTACGAGCAGTACTTC. Encoded protein: CSAQGAHSAYEQYF. The chain employs TRBV29-1 and TRBJ2-7, with 8 bases lining up with TRBD1. The CDR3 consists of 14 residues. J was trimmed by 2 bases and V by 7 bases; bases with no gene match: 10. Germline V CDR1 and CDR2: SQVTM, ANQGSEA.

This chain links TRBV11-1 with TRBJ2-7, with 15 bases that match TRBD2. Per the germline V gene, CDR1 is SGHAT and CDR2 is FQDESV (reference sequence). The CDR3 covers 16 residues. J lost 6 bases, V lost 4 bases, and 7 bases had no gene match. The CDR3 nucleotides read TGTGCCAGCAGCTCCACTAGGACTAGCGGGAGGGCCGAGCAGTACTTC. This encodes CASSSTRTSGRAEQYF.

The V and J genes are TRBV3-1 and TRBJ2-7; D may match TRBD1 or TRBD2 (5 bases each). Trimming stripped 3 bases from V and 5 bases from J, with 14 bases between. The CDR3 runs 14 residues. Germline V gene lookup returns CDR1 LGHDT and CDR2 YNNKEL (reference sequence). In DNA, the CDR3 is TGTGCCAGCAGCCACCGGGACGGCACTCACGAGCAGTACTTC. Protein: CASSHRDGTHEQYF.

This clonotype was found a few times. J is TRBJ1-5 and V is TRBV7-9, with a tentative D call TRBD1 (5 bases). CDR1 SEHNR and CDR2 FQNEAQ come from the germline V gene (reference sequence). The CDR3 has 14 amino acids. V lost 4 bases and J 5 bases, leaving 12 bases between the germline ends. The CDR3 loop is CASSYGTEDQPQHF. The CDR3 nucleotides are TGTGCCAGCAGCTACGGGACGGAGGATCAGCCCCAGCATTTT. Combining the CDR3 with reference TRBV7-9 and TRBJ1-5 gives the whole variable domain DTGVSQNPRHKITKRGQNVTFRCDPISEHNRLYWYRQTLGQGPEFLTYFQNEAQLEKSRLLSDRFSAERPKGSFSTLEIQRTEQGDSAMYLCASSYGTEDQPQHFGDGTRLSIL.